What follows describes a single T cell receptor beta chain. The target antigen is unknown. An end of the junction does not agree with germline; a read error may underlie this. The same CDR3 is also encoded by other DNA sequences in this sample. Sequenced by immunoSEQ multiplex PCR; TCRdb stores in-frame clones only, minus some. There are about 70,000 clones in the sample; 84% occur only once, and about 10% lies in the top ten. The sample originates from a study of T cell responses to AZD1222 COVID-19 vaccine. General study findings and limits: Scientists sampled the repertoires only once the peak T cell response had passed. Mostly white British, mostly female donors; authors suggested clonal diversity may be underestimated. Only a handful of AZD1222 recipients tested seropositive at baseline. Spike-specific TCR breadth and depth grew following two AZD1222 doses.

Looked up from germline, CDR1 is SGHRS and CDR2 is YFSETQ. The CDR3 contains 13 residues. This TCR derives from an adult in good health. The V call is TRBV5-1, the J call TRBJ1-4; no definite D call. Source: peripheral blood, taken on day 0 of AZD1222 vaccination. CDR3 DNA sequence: TGCGCCAGCAGCTTGACGTTGAACGAAAAATTGTTTTTT. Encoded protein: CASSLTLNEKLFF.